The clone carrying this TCR beta chain appeared many times. Its matching antigen is unknown. The study defined stable Graves' hyperthyroidism as no ophthalmopathy progression within 18 months. Hyperthyroidism, newly diagnosed and lasting under 2 months, affected patients aged 18 to 65. Trimming pared 3 bases from V and 4 bases from J, leaving 9 bases between. This CDR3 comprises 14 residues. Germline-derived CDR1 and CDR2 are KGHSH and LQKENI. This specimen belongs to a study of T cells in Graves' hyperthyroidism and ophthalmopathy. The TCR beta CDR3 regions underwent amplification using RNA transcripts as the source. First-round RT-PCR targeting the TCR CDR3 was performed with the HTBI primer set. TCRdb ran MiXCR on the multiplex PCR reads and lists one entry per CDR3 protein. The table includes around 420,000 distinct CDR3 sequences, 15% to 18% detected once. Study-wide points: The model forecast ophthalmopathy, anticipating it by a median approximately 7 months before onset.

This chain uses TRBV18 with TRBJ2-2, with D perhaps matching TRBD1 or TRBD2 (5 bases each). The source material was blood. This receptor was obtained from a woman younger than 30 with Graves' hyperthyroidism. CDR3 coding DNA: TGTGCCAGCTCACCGGGACCCTCCACCGGGGAGCTGTTTTTT. This encodes CASSPGPSTGELFF.